This entry lists 27 T cell receptor beta chains sequenced from one sample in a study of regulatory T cells in long-lasting Graves disease. Both iRepertoire HTBI primers and Arm-PCR of CDR3 regions were used to build the TCR beta libraries. TCRdb reprocessed the multiplex PCR reads with MiXCR, giving one entry per CDR3 protein. The sample has approximately 470,000 distinct CDR3 sequences; less than 25% are singletons. Time point in this sample: persistent/refractory GD, antithyroid drugs over 5 years with positive TRAb. The TCR library was made from RNA extracted from PBMCs. Sequencing was performed on peripheral blood mononuclear cells (PBMCs), taken when the disease was refractory, from a patient treated with antithyroid drugs. The receptor set was obtained from a female donor with Graves disease.

CDR3 sequence reads: CASSVVTGVSGELFF. The CDR3 bases are TGTGCCAGCAGCGTAGTTACAGGGGTATCCGGGGAGCTGTTTTTT. J is TRBJ2-2 and V is TRBV9; 7 nucleotides line up with TRBD1. CDR1 SGDLS and CDR2 YYNGEE come from the germline V gene. The length of the CDR3 is 15 residues. J lost 6 bases, V lost 0 bases, and 5 bases had no gene match.

Comment on this clonotype: This CDR3 is missing its conserved last phenylalanine or tryptophan, likely due to a read error. V gene TRBV13 combines with J gene TRBJ1-1, with 7 bases fitting TRBD1. The V segment lost 7 bases and the J segment 3 bases; nucleotides outside the gene matches: 5. CDR3 length: 13 residues. The germline gives CDR1 PRHDT, CDR2 FYEKMQ (reference sequence). CDR3 amino acids: CASIQQGHTEAFS. CDR3 in DNA: TGTGCCAGCATACAACAGGGGCACACTGAAGCTTTCTCT.

The table lists this clonotype with many counts. The rearrangement joins TRBV11-2 to TRBJ2-5; TRBD1 might be the D (6 bases). This CDR3 contains 14 residues. V lost 6 bases, J lost 5 bases, and 16 bases lay in between. CDR1 is SGHAT, CDR2 FQNNGV, per germline. The CDR3 region is CASSHTGYWETQYF. The CDR3 region has the DNA TGTGCCAGCAGTCATACAGGGTATTGGGAGACCCAGTACTTC. Full variable domain (rest looked up from reference TRBV11-2 and TRBJ2-5): EAGVAQSPRYKIIEKRQSVAFWCNPISGHATLYWYQQILGQGPKLLIQFQNNGVVDDSQLPKDRFSAERLKGVDSTLKIQPAKLEDSAVYLCASSHTGYWETQYFGPGTRLLVL.

Ten or more counts support this clonotype. The rearrangement joins TRBV6-5 to TRBJ2-2; TRBD1 is a possible D gene (5 bases). This CDR3 comprises 14 residues. The ends were cut back, 4 bases at V and 2 bases at J, with 8 bases in the middle. Per the germline V gene, CDR1 is MNHEY and CDR2 is SVGAGI. The CDR3 here is CASSFGHNTGELFF. The CDR3 DNA reads as TGTGCCAGCAGTTTTGGACATAACACCGGGGAGCTGTTTTTT.

The J gene is TRBJ1-1, the V gene TRBV7-9; D remains ambiguous. The CDR3 is 17 residues long. In germline, CDR1 is SEHNR, CDR2 FQNEAQ (reference sequence). Trimming stripped 2 bases from V and 1 base from J, with 17 bases between. The CDR3 nucleotides read TGTGCCAGCAGCTTATCCCCCGCGCAGATGGGGAACACTGAAGCTTTCTTT. As protein: CASSLSPAQMGNTEAFF. The complete variable domain, with remaining parts taken from reference TRBV7-9 and TRBJ1-1, reads DTGVSQNPRHKITKRGQNVTFRCDPISEHNRLYWYRQTLGQGPEFLTYFQNEAQLEKSRLLSDRFSAERPKGSFSTLEIQRTEQGDSAMYLCASSLSPAQMGNTEAFFGQGTRLTVV.

This clonotype was counted many times. The CDR3 spells CASSRSAAGNYGYTF. The CDR3 region has the DNA TGTGCCAGCAGTCGAAGCGCGGCTGGGAACTATGGCTACACCTTC. This chain links TRBV27 with TRBJ1-2; D remains unclear. The CDR3 is 15 amino acids. V lost 5 bases and J 2 bases, leaving 15 bases between the germline ends. Germline values: CDR1 MNHEY, CDR2 SMNVEV (reference sequence).

V gene TRBV7-9 combines with J gene TRBJ2-2; D perhaps matches TRBD1 (5 bases). The CDR3 runs to 15 residues. CDR1 is SEHNR and CDR2 is FQNEAQ in the germline V gene (reference sequence). Deletions cut 8 bases from V and 4 bases from J, with 17 bases between. The CDR3 nucleotides are TGTGCCAGCGCCCCGACAGTATCCGTCACCGGGGAGCTGTTTTTT. Its translation: CASAPTVSVTGELFF.

V and J are TRBV28 and TRBJ1-6; 11 positions match TRBD1. The CDR3 runs to 17 residues. Germline CDR1 and CDR2: MDHEN and SYDVKM. The J segment lost 7 bases and the V segment lost 3 bases, leaving 8 bases of the junction unmatched. The CDR3 loop is CASSFGHRDRGNSPLHF. In DNA, the CDR3 is TGTGCCAGCAGTTTTGGGCACCGGGACAGGGGGAATTCACCCCTCCACTTT.

This clonotype was counted at least ten times. The chain links TRBV11-2 to TRBJ2-7; D uncertain. Germline-derived CDR1 and CDR2 are SGHAT and FQNNGV. The ends were cut back, 5 bases at V and 3 bases at J, with 8 bases in the middle. This CDR3 region has 12 residues. The DNA for the CDR3 is TGTGCCAGCAGCCAGGTTCACTACGAGCAGTACTTC. This codes for CASSQVHYEQYF.

The sample holds many counts of this clonotype. V and J are TRBV15 and TRBJ1-1, with 9 bases identical to TRBD1. Trimming cost V 2 bases and J 3 bases; bases outside gene matches: 4. CDR1 LNHNV and CDR2 YYDKDF come from the germline V gene (reference sequence). CDR3 length equals 15 residues. The CDR3 nucleotides are TGTGCCACCAGCAGACCGACAGGGGGTGACACTGAAGCTTTCTTT. Its protein is CATSRPTGGDTEAFF.

The V gene is TRBV6-1, the J gene TRBJ1-2, with a possible D match to TRBD1 (6 bases). Trimming cost V 6 bases and J 10 bases, with 15 bases left between them. CDR1 and CDR2 (germline): MNHNS, SASEGT. This CDR3 is 12 amino acids long. The CDR3 reads CASSPSTGFYTF. In DNA form, the CDR3 reads TGTGCCAGCAGCCCCTCGACAGGTTTCTACACCTTC.

This clonotype showed up just a few times. The germline gene is not matched at one end of the junction; a read error may be the cause. V and J are TRBV7-7 and TRBJ1-1; D is undetermined. The CDR3 sequence is 11 residues long. In germline, CDR1 is SSHAT, CDR2 FNYEAQ (reference sequence). CDR3 nucleotides: TGTGCTAGCAGCTTAAAACATGAAGCTTTCTTT. It specifies CASSLKHEAFF.

The chain's CDR3 is CASSFRGGYTF. The CDR3 DNA reads TGTGCCAGCAGCTTCCGGGGGGGCTACACCTTC. V and J are TRBV7-9 and TRBJ1-2; possibly TRBD1 for D (5 bases). V was clipped by 3 bases and J by 8 bases, with 7 bases between them. The CDR3 has 11 amino acids. Germline-derived CDR1 and CDR2 are SEHNR and FQNEAQ (reference sequence).

This sequence joins TRBV28 and TRBJ2-5; no clear D. The CDR3 contains 11 residues. The germline V gene has CDR1 MDHEN and CDR2 SYDVKM. V was shortened by 7 bases and J by 5 bases, with 8 bases between the two germline ends. CDR3 region: CASIFGETQYF. The DNA of the CDR3 is TGTGCCAGCATCTTTGGGGAGACCCAGTACTTC. The variable domain in full, completed from reference TRBV28 and TRBJ2-5, reads DVKVTQSSRYLVKRTGEKVFLECVQDMDHENMFWYRQDPGLGLRLIYFSYDVKMKEKGDIPEGYSVSREKKERFSLILESASTNQTSMYLCASIFGETQYFGPGTRLLVL.

This clonotype was seen ten or more times. V usage is TRBV28 and J usage is TRBJ1-6; D is perhaps TRBD1 (5 bases). The germline gives CDR1 MDHEN, CDR2 SYDVKM. V dropped 6 bases and J dropped 11 bases, with 20 bases sitting between them. This CDR3 contains 15 residues. The CDR3 nucleotides read TGTGCCAGCAGCACCGTCCGGGGGATTAGGACACCCCTCCACTTT. Its protein is CASSTVRGIRTPLHF.

The chain recombines TRBV24-1 with TRBJ2-2, with TRBD1 identical over 7 bases. The CDR3 consists of 16 residues. Trimming at V came to 2 bases and at J to 1 base, leaving 3 bases not matched to a gene. Per germline, CDR1 KGHDR and CDR2 SFDVKD. Written as DNA, the CDR3 is TGTGCCACCAGTGATTCAGACAGGGTGAACACCGGGGAGCTGTTTTTT. This codes for CATSDSDRVNTGELFF.

This clonotype was seen many times. This chain uses TRBV5-5 with TRBJ2-7; TRBD2 agrees at 8 bases. Germline trimming cut 2 bases from V and 5 bases from J; bases unmatched to any gene: 12. The germline gives CDR1 SGHKS, CDR2 YYEKEE (reference sequence). This CDR3 spans 16 amino acids. The CDR3 loop reads CASSLLSTAGDNEQYF. The CDR3 DNA is TGTGCCAGCAGCTTACTATCGACAGCGGGAGACAACGAGCAGTACTTC. Complete variable domain (other parts from reference TRBV5-5 and TRBJ2-7): DAGVTQSPTHLIKTRGQQVTLRCSPISGHKSVSWYQQVLGQGPQFIFQYYEKEERGRGNFPDRFSARQFPNYSSELNVNALLLGDSALYLCASSLLSTAGDNEQYFGPGTRLTVT.

This clonotype came up many times. This chain connects TRBV7-3 to TRBJ2-2; 12 nucleotides align to TRBD2. The length of the CDR3 is 17 residues. The V segment lost 1 base and the J segment 7 bases; nucleotides outside the gene matches: 7. Per the germline V gene, CDR1 is SGHTA and CDR2 is FQGTGA. The CDR3 nucleotides are TGTGCCAGCAGCTTAAGGACTAGCGGGAAGGATGACGGGGAGCTGTTTTTT. Its protein is CASSLRTSGKDDGELFF.

The table lists this clonotype with many counts. The chain uses TRBV7-2 and TRBJ1-2; D gene ambiguous. The germline V gene has CDR1 SGHTA and CDR2 FQGNSA. The V end lost 5 bases, the J end lost 8 bases, and 12 bases lay between the germline ends. The CDR3 is made up of 12 amino acids. The CDR3 DNA sequence: TGTGCCAGCAGCCCGGACGGGGAGGGCTACACCTTC. The encoded protein is CASSPDGEGYTF.

This clonotype came up a few times. The J gene is TRBJ2-5, the V gene TRBV28; 7 bases map to TRBD2. CDR1 is MDHEN, CDR2 SYDVKM, per germline. CDR3 size: 15 residues. Trimming cost V 1 base and J 4 bases; bases outside gene matches: 6. The CDR3 nucleotides are TGTGCCAGCAGTTTATTTGGGGGGGTGGGAGAGACCCAGTACTTC. This gives the protein CASSLFGGVGETQYF. The full variable domain, completed using reference TRBV28 and TRBJ2-5, is DVKVTQSSRYLVKRTGEKVFLECVQDMDHENMFWYRQDPGLGLRLIYFSYDVKMKEKGDIPEGYSVSREKKERFSLILESASTNQTSMYLCASSLFGGVGETQYFGPGTRLLVL.

A remark on this clonotype: This could be a read error, since a much larger clone is one nucleotide away. The rearrangement joins TRBV7-9 to TRBJ1-6; tentatively, D is TRBD1 (6 bases). This CDR3 is 15 amino acids long. Germline CDR1 SEHNR, CDR2 FQNEAQ (reference sequence). CDR3 residues: CASSLGTPDNSPPHF. For the CDR3, the DNA is TGTGCCAGCAGCCTAGGGACACCGGATAATTCACCCCCCCACTTT.

In regard to this clonotype: Relative to the germline gene, one junction end is altered; a read error may explain this. The chain carries TRBV4-3 and TRBJ1-4; TRBD1 is a possible D gene (6 bases). The CDR3 is 15 residues long. Germline loops: CDR1 LGHNA, CDR2 YSLEER. The CDR3 is CAGSPGGGVGEKLFF. The CDR3 nucleotides read TGCGCCGGCAGCCCCGGAGGGGGGGTAGGTGAAAAACTGTTTTTT.

At least ten counts were recorded for this clonotype. The chain combines TRBV2 with TRBJ2-5, with 8 nucleotides matching TRBD2. Germline CDR1 reads SNHLY; CDR2 reads FYNNEI. Unmatched junction bases numbered 5, after V lost 6 bases and J lost 5 bases. This CDR3 contains 13 residues. CDR3 coding DNA: TGTGCCAGCAGAGCGGGGGCAGGGGAGACCCAGTACTTC. Translated, it gives CASRAGAGETQYF.

This clonotype was detected only a few times. The chain couples TRBV6-2 or TRBV6-3 to TRBJ2-7; D unresolved. Trimming took off 5 bases at V and 6 bases at J, with 20 bases between the two ends. This CDR3 contains 15 residues. Germline V gene data show CDR1 as MNHEY and CDR2 as SVGEGT. CDR3 sequence: CASSRFRAKGVEQYF. For the CDR3, the DNA is TGTGCCAGCAGTCGTTTCCGGGCTAAGGGCGTCGAGCAGTACTTC.

This clonotype has at least ten counts. At one of its ends the junction is not consistent with the germline gene, which may arise from a read error. The chain has TRBV2 and TRBJ2-7; no reliable D call. The germline gives CDR1 SNHLY, CDR2 FYNNEI. This CDR3 spans 13 amino acids. The chain's CDR3 is CASSEATGYGQYF. CDR3 in DNA: TGTGCCAGCAGTGAGGCGACCGGCTACGGGCAGTACTTC.

This clonotype was found many times. V is TRBV7-9 and J is TRBJ2-7; D may be TRBD1 (5 bases). This CDR3 is built from 12 residues. Per the germline V gene, CDR1 is SEHNR and CDR2 is FQNEAQ (reference sequence). V lost 3 bases and J lost 6, with 9 bases in between. The CDR3, as DNA: TGTGCCAGCAGCTTGCAGGGTAGCGAGCAGTACTTC. The encoded protein is CASSLQGSEQYF.

This rearrangement joins TRBV20-1 to TRBJ2-7; D uncertain. The V and J ends lost 4 bases and 2 bases respectively, with 9 bases between them. The germline CDR1 and CDR2 sequences are DFQATT and SNEGSKA (reference sequence). The CDR3 is 12 amino acids. CDR3 sequence: CSATTGTYEQYF. The CDR3 DNA reads as TGCAGTGCTACTACGGGCACCTACGAGCAGTACTTC.